This TCR beta chain was obtained from a study of cytomegalovirus exposure and HLA in healthy donors. Regarding the study as a whole: Several of the most significant clusters appeared linked to common viral pathogens, based on a later analysis.

PCR used 60 Vbeta primers and 13 Jbeta primers. Using immunoSEQ multiplex PCR, the repertoire was profiled, and TCRdb retains in-frame clones only, with some absent. The table lists about 130,000 clones, around 77% of them singletons, with about 1.3% in the top ten. This CDR3 is 13 amino acids long. In germline, CDR1 is SGHKS, CDR2 YYEKEE (reference sequence). Between the trimmed V and J ends, which lost 2 bases and 1 base, there was a span of 6 bases. A note on this clone: The antigen remains undetermined.

The sequenced material came from PBMCs. This rearrangement joins TRBV5-5 to TRBJ1-1; D is unclear. This clonotype was sampled from a man aged 50 to 59 in good health and CMV-seronegative. The CDR3 DNA reads TGTGCCAGCAGCTTCGCCGGGAACACTGAAGCTTTCTTT. This translates into CASSFAGNTEAFF. Variable domain in full (rest from reference TRBV5-5 and TRBJ1-1): DAGVTQSPTHLIKTRGQQVTLRCSPISGHKSVSWYQQVLGQGPQFIFQYYEKEERGRGNFPDRFSARQFPNYSSELNVNALLLGDSALYLCASSFAGNTEAFFGQGTRLTVV.